This TCR beta chain originates from a study of CD8 T cells in Susac syndrome. RNA totalling about 0.45 to 1 ug underwent reverse transcription with random hexamers. immunoSEQ multiplex PCR amplified TCR beta CDR3 across 54 Vbeta, 13 Jbeta. TCRdb re-derived calls from the immunoSEQ multiplex PCR reads in MiXCR, one entry per CDR3 protein. Found here are some 150,000 distinct CDR3 sequences, 95% of them singletons; the top ten hold 0.14% to 0.15%. The material sequenced was CD8+ T cells from PBMCs. This TCR came from a human donor with multiple sclerosis.

The CDR3 nucleotides are TGCAGCGTTGAGAGGACAGGGCGAGGCTACACCTTC. This sequence encodes CSVERTGRGYTF. The genes are TRBV29-1 and TRBJ1-2; 8 bases are shared with TRBD1. The CDR3 spans 12 residues. In germline, CDR1 is SQVTM, CDR2 ANQGSEA. Trimming cost V 3 bases and J 8 bases; bases outside gene matches: 5.